The rows below give T cell receptor beta chains drawn from one sample of a study of response to subunit inactivated influenza vaccine. TCRdb ran MiXCR on the RT-PCR reads and lists one entry per CDR3 protein. Among about 830,000 distinct CDR3 sequences listed, about a fifth were seen once. Source: PBMCs from blood, taken around 5 days after vaccination. The receptors here all came from a man in his fifties or sixties who received an inactivated influenza vaccine. CDR3s include the opening cysteine and the closing phenylalanine or tryptophan. D genes are given only for firm matches. Not every row has a clone size; where given, it reads once, few, many or a size class.

size	V	D	J	CDR3	DNA
NA	TRBV10-3	TRBD2	TRBJ2-5	CAISGTSGLETQYF	TGTGCCATCAGCGGGACTAGCGGTCTGGAGACCCAGTACTTC
NA	TRBV29-1	TRBD2	TRBJ2-3	CSVGGLAGTSTDTQYF	TGCAGCGTTGGAGGTCTAGCGGGGACAAGCACAGATACGCAGTATTTT
NA	TRBV6-2/TRBV6-3	NA	TRBJ2-1	CASSYRDWYNEQFF	TGTGCCAGCAGTTACCGGGACTGGTACAATGAGCAGTTCTTC
few	TRBV20-1	NA	TRBJ2-7	CSAKEPNYEQYF	TGCAGTGCTAAGGAACCAAACTACGAGCAGTACTTC
NA	TRBV29-1	NA	TRBJ1-4	CSAARNFEKLFF	TGCAGCGCCGCGCGGAATTTTGAAAAACTGTTTTTT
NA	TRBV9	TRBD2	TRBJ2-3	CASSVGGRAPTDTQYF	TGTGCCAGCAGCGTAGGCGGGAGGGCCCCCACAGATACGCAGTATTTT
once	TRBV4-1	TRBD2	TRBJ2-5	CASSRVGLAGDQETQYF	TGCGCCAGCAGCCGGGTAGGACTAGCGGGGGACCAAGAGACCCAGTACTTC
NA	TRBV5-1	NA	TRBJ2-3	CASAYRVADTQYF	TGCGCCAGCGCTTACAGGGTGGCAGATACGCAGTATTTT
few	TRBV7-9	NA	TRBJ2-1	CASSRTPHNEQFF	TGTGCCAGCAGTCGGACCCCACACAATGAGCAGTTCTTC
NA	TRBV11-2	TRBD1	TRBJ2-5	CASSLNTGGFQETQYF	TGTGCCAGCAGCTTAAATACAGGGGGTTTCCAAGAGACCCAGTACTTC
NA	TRBV7-9	NA	TRBJ1-1	CASSLGLERNTEAFF	TGTGCCAGCAGCTTAGGGTTGGAGAGGAACACTGAAGCTTTCTTT
NA	TRBV20-1	TRBD2	TRBJ2-7	CSAGVLAEPGYEQYF	TGCAGTGCTGGCGTCCTAGCGGAACCCGGCTACGAGCAGTACTTC
many	TRBV20-1	NA	TRBJ2-1	CSASRQDMFYNEQFF	TGCAGTGCTAGCCGCCAGGACATGTTCTACAATGAGCAGTTCTTC
NA	TRBV18	NA	TRBJ2-5	CASSPLITGGETQYF	TGTGCCAGCTCACCACTTATAACGGGCGGCGAGACCCAGTACTTC
NA	TRBV5-1	TRBD1	TRBJ2-2	CASSFGQGPTGELFF	TGCGCCAGCAGCTTTGGACAGGGCCCGACCGGGGAGCTGTTTTTT
few	TRBV4-3	NA	TRBJ1-2	CASSQLRTENYGYTF	TGCGCCAGCAGCCAACTTCGGACTGAGAACTATGGCTACACCTTC
few	TRBV7-2	NA	TRBJ2-5	CASSFNQETQYF	TGTGCCAGCTCTTTCAACCAAGAGACCCAGTACTTC
NA	TRBV3-1	NA	TRBJ2-2	CASSQAGRRNTGELFF	TGTGCCAGCAGCCAAGCGGGGAGGCGAAACACCGGGGAGCTGTTTTTT
few	TRBV15	NA	TRBJ2-7	CATSRGESNEQYF	TGTGCCACCAGCAGAGGCGAGAGCAACGAGCAGTACTTC
NA	TRBV4-3	TRBD2	TRBJ2-1	CASSPRLAGAYNEQFF	TGCGCCAGCAGCCCGAGACTAGCGGGGGCCTACAATGAGCAGTTCTTC
NA	TRBV10-3	NA	TRBJ2-2	CAVNGALTGELFF	TGTGCCGTGAATGGGGCCCTCACCGGGGAGCTGTTTTTT
few	TRBV27	NA	TRBJ2-7	CASSPSWVLSYEQYF	TGTGCCAGCAGTCCTAGTTGGGTTCTATCCTACGAGCAGTACTTC
few	TRBV7-9	NA	TRBJ1-1	CASSPGPPPGEAFF	TGTGCCAGCAGCCCGGGACCCCCCCCCGGAGAAGCTTTCTTT
NA	TRBV6-2/TRBV6-3	TRBD2	TRBJ2-7	CASSSPSGYYEQYF	TGTGCCAGCAGTTCTCCTAGCGGGTACTACGAGCAGTACTTC
few	TRBV7-2	TRBD2	TRBJ2-2	CASSPASGRAGELFF	TGTGCCAGCAGCCCAGCAAGCGGGAGAGCCGGGGAGCTGTTTTTT
few	TRBV7-2	NA	TRBJ2-3	CASSSTVRPGTDTQYF	TGTGCCAGCAGCTCGACAGTCCGGCCGGGCACAGATACGCAGTATTTT
few	TRBV2	TRBD1	TRBJ2-1	CASRVGQGNYNEQFF	TGTGCCAGCAGAGTAGGACAGGGGAACTACAATGAGCAGTTCTTC
few	TRBV12-3/TRBV12-4	TRBD1	TRBJ2-5	CASRGQGAVQETQYF	TGTGCCAGCAGGGGACAGGGGGCTGTCCAAGAGACCCAGTACTTC
NA	TRBV28	NA	TRBJ2-2	CASTPATGGELFF	TGTGCCAGCACCCCCGCGACCGGCGGGGAGCTGTTTTTT
NA	TRBV4-1	NA	TRBJ2-1	CASIEDPASSYNEQFF	TGCGCCAGCATAGAAGACCCGGCCAGCTCCTACAATGAGCAGTTCTTC
many	TRBV12-3/TRBV12-4	NA	TRBJ1-3	CASSFSGIRNTIYF	TGTGCCAGCAGTTTCTCCGGCATTAGGAACACCATATATTTT
NA	TRBV29-1	NA	TRBJ2-1	CSVEALVGRSYNEQFF	TGCAGCGTTGAAGCCCTTGTGGGAAGATCCTACAATGAGCAGTTCTTC
NA	TRBV5-1	NA	TRBJ2-7	CASSLGVGVVYEQYF	TGCGCCAGCAGCTTGGGGGTGGGAGTGGTGTACGAGCAGTACTTC
many	TRBV20-1	NA	TRBJ2-5	CSGGGVTLETQYF	TGCAGTGGAGGGGGAGTAACCCTGGAGACCCAGTACTTC
NA	TRBV14	NA	TRBJ2-1	CASSQDRFRGEDNEQFF	TGTGCCAGCAGCCAAGATAGGTTCAGGGGAGAGGACAATGAGCAGTTCTTC
NA	TRBV7-2	TRBD2	TRBJ2-7	CASSFQLAGGTYEQYF	TGTGCCAGCAGCTTTCAACTAGCGGGAGGAACCTACGAGCAGTACTTC
many	TRBV5-6	TRBD1	TRBJ2-3	CASSGTGRSTDTQYF	TGTGCCAGCAGCGGGACAGGGAGGAGCACAGATACGCAGTATTTT
many	TRBV12-3/TRBV12-4	NA	TRBJ2-1	CASSLRFEQFF	TGTGCCAGCAGTTTGCGGTTTGAGCAGTTCTTC
few	TRBV12-3/TRBV12-4	TRBD2	TRBJ2-1	CASSSLAVWGEGRNEQFF	TGTGCCAGCAGTTCACTAGCGGTGTGGGGGGAGGGCCGTAATGAGCAGTTCTTC
few	TRBV12-3/TRBV12-4	NA	TRBJ1-6	CASSSADRSPLHF	TGTGCCAGCAGTTCGGCAGACCGTTCACCCCTCCACTTT
NA	TRBV6-2/TRBV6-3	NA	TRBJ2-1	CASSYVNNEQFF	TGTGCCAGCAGTTACGTCAACAATGAGCAGTTCTTC
NA	TRBV7-2	NA	TRBJ2-2	CASSLDVRVAGELFF	TGTGCCAGCAGCTTAGACGTCCGGGTGGCCGGGGAGCTGTTTTTT
few	TRBV29-1	TRBD2	TRBJ2-1	CSVVFDLPSGLSYNEQFF	TGCAGCGTTGTCTTCGACCTGCCTAGCGGACTCTCCTACAATGAGCAGTTCTTC
NA	TRBV5-1	NA	TRBJ1-1	CASSLPGTGGAFF	TGCGCCAGCAGCTTGCCGGGGACGGGTGGGGCTTTCTTT
NA	TRBV7-2	NA	TRBJ2-1	CASSLGVGGSYNEQFF	TGTGCCAGCAGCTTAGGCGTAGGAGGATCCTACAATGAGCAGTTCTTC